Listed below are T cell receptor beta chains from one sample, sequenced in a study of blood T cell repertoires in COVID-19. Sequencing used immunoSEQ multiplex PCR; TCRdb keeps in-frame clones, though not all of them. The sample holds approximately 230,000 clones, approximately 81% seen once. The source material was peripheral blood. Source of these receptors: a man aged 25 to 45 with active or convalescent COVID-19. Each CDR3 is given with its conserved first and last residue. A D gene is named only where the DNA matches it firmly. Expanded clones are given a class, and other clones once, few, many or no size at all.

clone_size | d_call | j_call | v_call | cdr3_length | cdr3_aa | cdr3_nt
NA | NA | TRBJ2-7 | TRBV6-1 | 14 | CASSEGLAYYEQYF | TGTGCCAGCAGTGAAGGGCTAGCGTACTACGAGCAGTACTTC
NA | NA | TRBJ2-1 | TRBV4-3 | 15 | CASSQEDSLGSEQFF | TGCGCCAGCAGCCAAGAAGACAGTCTTGGCAGTGAGCAGTTCTTC
NA | TRBD2 | TRBJ2-3 | TRBV6-6 | 16 | CASSYSAGGVADTQYF | TGTGCCAGCAGTTACTCGGCGGGAGGTGTGGCGGATACGCAGTATTTT
NA | TRBD2 | TRBJ2-1 | TRBV18 | 14 | CASRAGEGNNEQFF | TGTGCCAGCCGGGCGGGAGAAGGGAACAATGAGCAGTTCTTC
NA | NA | TRBJ1-6 | TRBV2 | 13 | CASIETGNSPLHF | TGTGCCAGCATCGAGACAGGCAATTCACCCCTCCACTTT
NA | NA | TRBJ1-5 | TRBV19 | 16 | CASSIDPGRLDQPQHF | TGTGCCAGTAGTATAGACCCTGGGCGCCTTGATCAGCCCCAGCATTTT
NA | NA | TRBJ2-3 | TRBV3-1/TRBV3-2 | 15 | CASSYREQARDTQYF | TGTGCCAGCAGTTACCGGGAACAAGCCCGAGATACGCAGTATTTT
NA | TRBD1 | TRBJ2-7 | TRBV29-1 | 14 | CSVEGDRSSYEQYF | TGCAGCGTTGAGGGGGACAGGAGCTCCTACGAGCAGTACTTC
NA | NA | TRBJ1-1 | TRBV14 | 13 | CASSPRWSHGAFF | TGTGCCAGCAGCCCGAGGTGGTCGCACGGGGCTTTCTTT
NA | TRBD2 | TRBJ2-1 | TRBV7-2 | 16 | CASSFNSGGSYNEQFF | TGTGCCAGCAGCTTTAATAGCGGGGGTTCCTACAATGAGCAGTTCTTC
NA | NA | TRBJ1-6 | TRBV6-5 | 15 | CASRPPWGGNSPLHF | TGTGCCAGCAGACCTCCATGGGGGGGCAATTCACCCCTCCACTTT
NA | TRBD2 | TRBJ2-5 | TRBV5-1 | 17 | CASSSGLAGGQGKTQYF | TGCGCCAGCAGCTCGGGACTAGCGGGAGGGCAGGGAAAGACCCAGTACTTC
NA | NA | TRBJ2-3 | TRBV4-3 | 16 | CASSQGEGGLPDTQYF | TGCGCCAGCAGCCAAGGGGAGGGGGGGTTGCCAGATACGCAGTATTTT
NA | TRBD2 | TRBJ2-2 | TRBV7-2 | 17 | CASSGSGLAGVAGELFF | TGTGCCAGCAGCGGATCGGGACTAGCGGGAGTGGCCGGGGAGCTGTTTTTT
NA | NA | TRBJ2-7 | TRBV10-2 | 14 | CASTGGGLSYEQYF | TGCGCCAGCACCGGCGGGGGCCTCTCCTACGAGCAGTACTTC
NA | TRBD2 | TRBJ2-1 | TRBV7-3 | 15 | CASSLVAGALGEQFF | TGTGCCAGCAGCTTAGTAGCGGGAGCGTTAGGGGAGCAGTTCTTC
NA | NA | TRBJ2-3 | TRBV6-5 | 14 | CASSYRAFTDTQYF | TGTGCCAGCAGTTACCGAGCGTTCACAGATACGCAGTATTTT
NA | TRBD2 | TRBJ2-1 | TRBV4-1 | 19 | CASSQRLAGGLSSYNEQFF | TGCGCCAGCAGCCAACGGCTAGCGGGGGGGTTGAGCTCCTACAATGAGCAGTTCTTC
NA | TRBD1 | TRBJ1-6 | TRBV7-2 | 15 | CASSWVTGGNSPLHF | TGTGCCAGCAGCTGGGTAACAGGGGGGAATTCACCCCTCCACTTT
once | NA | TRBJ2-3 | TRBV4-3 | 15 | CASSPGPGSTDTQYF | TGCGCCAGCAGCCCGGGCCCAGGGAGCACAGATACGCAGTATTTT
NA | TRBD1 | TRBJ1-2 | TRBV11-2 | 14 | CASSPQGANYGYTF | TGTGCCAGCAGCCCGCAGGGGGCGAACTATGGCTACACCTTC
NA | TRBD1 | TRBJ1-2 | TRBV12-3/TRBV12-4 | 12 | CASSQGGYGYTF | TGTGCCAGCAGTCAGGGGGGCTATGGCTACACCTTC
NA | TRBD1 | TRBJ1-2 | TRBV4-2 | 13 | CASSTRTGDGYTF | TGTGCCAGCAGCACACGGACAGGGGATGGCTACACCTTC
few | TRBD1 | TRBJ1-1 | TRBV19 | 14 | CASSIYRGDTEAFF | TGTGCCAGTAGTATATACAGGGGGGACACTGAAGCTTTCTTT
NA | TRBD1 | TRBJ2-3 | TRBV5-8 | 16 | CASSLALGQGTDTQYF | TGTGCCAGCAGCTTGGCTCTGGGACAGGGAACGGATACGCAGTATTTT
NA | TRBD2 | TRBJ2-5 | TRBV4-3 | 13 | CASSSAGHPPQYF | TGCGCCAGCAGCTCAGCGGGGCACCCCCCCCAGTACTTC
NA | NA | TRBJ2-1 | TRBV3-1/TRBV3-2 | 13 | CASSLLPRYEQFF | TGTGCCAGCAGCCTCCTCCCGCGGTATGAGCAGTTCTTC
once | NA | TRBJ2-3 | TRBV4-3 | 15 | CASSQVGAGTDTQYF | TGCGCCAGCAGCCAAGTGGGGGCCGGGACAGATACGCAGTATTTT
NA | TRBD1 | TRBJ2-7 | TRBV15 | 18 | CATSREGGGQGEAYEQYF | TGTGCCACCAGCAGAGAAGGAGGAGGACAGGGGGAGGCCTACGAGCAGTACTTC
NA | NA | TRBJ2-7 | TRBV11-2 | 15 | CASSLVSDFRYEQYF | TGTGCCAGCAGCTTAGTTTCGGACTTTCGCTACGAGCAGTACTTC
NA | NA | TRBJ2-1 | TRBV9 | 13 | CASSVTTGNEQFF | TGTGCCAGCAGCGTTACGACGGGCAATGAGCAGTTCTTC
NA | TRBD2 | TRBJ2-2 | TRBV7-2 | 16 | CASSASGRPGTGELFF | TGTGCCAGCAGCGCTAGCGGGAGGCCGGGTACCGGGGAGCTGTTTTTT
NA | TRBD1 | TRBJ2-7 | TRBV13 | 13 | CASSLPGQGKQYF | TGTGCCAGCAGCTTACCCGGACAGGGAAAGCAGTACTTC
NA | NA | TRBJ1-1 | TRBV3-1/TRBV3-2 | 15 | CASSQEGAGNTEAFF | TGTGCCAGCAGCCAAGAAGGGGCGGGAAACACTGAAGCTTTCTTT
NA | TRBD2 | TRBJ2-5 | TRBV7-7 | 16 | CASSLTLAGGVETQYF | TGTGCCAGCAGCTTAACCCTAGCGGGGGGAGTAGAGACCCAGTACTTC
NA | NA | TRBJ1-1 | TRBV5-1 | 11 | CASLSATEAFF | TGCGCCAGCCTCAGTGCCACTGAAGCTTTCTTT
NA | TRBD1 | TRBJ1-1 | TRBV5-4 | 15 | CASSLDQTGRTEAFF | TGTGCCAGCAGCTTGGACCAGACAGGGAGGACTGAAGCTTTCTTT
NA | TRBD1 | TRBJ2-7 | TRBV5-1 | 14 | CASSAQGGSYEQYF | TGCGCCAGCAGCGCACAGGGGGGTTCCTACGAGCAGTACTTC
NA | TRBD2 | TRBJ2-3 | TRBV18 | 16 | CASSPLSGGAVDTQYF | TGTGCCAGCTCCCCCCTTAGCGGGGGGGCCGTAGATACGCAGTATTTT
NA | TRBD2 | TRBJ2-2 | TRBV5-4 | 14 | CASSSGLAAGELFF | TGTGCCAGCAGCTCCGGACTAGCGGCCGGGGAGCTGTTTTTT
NA | NA | TRBJ2-7 | TRBV5-5 | 13 | CASSLRGSYEQYF | TGTGCCAGCAGCTTGCGAGGATCTTACGAGCAGTACTTC
NA | TRBD2 | TRBJ2-7 | TRBV30 | 15 | CAWSGDLGGNYEQYF | TGTGCCTGGAGTGGGGACCTGGGGGGGAACTACGAGCAGTACTTC
NA | TRBD2 | TRBJ2-3 | TRBV4-3 | 16 | CASSLRTSGDTDTQYF | TGCGCCAGCAGCCTCCGGACTAGCGGGGACACAGATACGCAGTATTTT
NA | NA | TRBJ2-4 | TRBV11-2 | 16 | CASSSGQLLAKNIQYF | TGTGCCAGCAGCTCCGGACAGTTACTAGCCAAAAACATTCAGTACTTC
few | NA | TRBJ2-7 | TRBV9 | 13 | CASSREDFSEQYF | TGTGCCAGCTCCAGGGAGGACTTTTCCGAGCAGTACTTC
NA | NA | TRBJ2-4 | TRBV6-5 | 15 | CASSSLTGSKNIQYF | TGTGCCAGCAGTTCCCTGACAGGCAGCAAAAACATTCAGTACTTC
NA | NA | TRBJ1-1 | TRBV5-4 | 16 | CASLVRGQTGGSEAFF | TGTGCCAGCCTGGTTAGGGGACAAACGGGGGGATCTGAAGCTTTCTTT
NA | NA | TRBJ1-1 | TRBV27 | 14 | CASSWRGGDTEAFF | TGTGCCAGCAGTTGGAGGGGGGGGGACACTGAAGCTTTCTTT
NA | TRBD2 | TRBJ2-5 | TRBV7-9 | 17 | CASSLGLAGGNQETQYF | TGTGCCAGCAGCCTGGGACTAGCGGGGGGGAACCAAGAGACCCAGTACTTC
NA | NA | TRBJ2-7 | TRBV18 | 14 | CASSPAGLSYEQYF | TGTGCCAGCTCACCTGCGGGACTCTCCTACGAGCAGTACTTC
NA | NA | TRBJ2-5 | TRBV7-8 | 14 | CASRPSGSSETQYF | TGTGCCAGCAGACCCTCGGGGAGCTCCGAGACCCAGTACTTC
NA | NA | TRBJ1-1 | TRBV6-5 | 14 | CASRAGWVNTEAFF | TGTGCCAGCAGGGCGGGGTGGGTGAACACTGAAGCTTTCTTT
NA | TRBD1 | TRBJ1-1 | TRBV4-3 | 15 | CASSQSGQGSTEAFF | TGCGCCAGCAGCCAATCGGGACAGGGGAGCACTGAAGCTTTCTTT
NA | NA | TRBJ2-1 | TRBV18 | 16 | CASSPQTGVGWNEQFF | TGTGCCAGCTCACCCCAAACGGGAGTAGGCTGGAATGAGCAGTTCTTC
NA | NA | TRBJ1-5 | TRBV18 | 14 | CASSPAALGQPQHF | TGTGCCAGCTCACCAGCGGCTCTAGGTCAGCCCCAGCATTTT
NA | TRBD2 | TRBJ2-1 | TRBV7-9 | 15 | CASSTHSGSRNEQFF | TGTGCCAGCAGCACCCATAGCGGGAGCAGGAATGAGCAGTTCTTC
NA | NA | TRBJ2-4 | TRBV5-6 | 16 | CASSLGQPLAKNIQYF | TGTGCCAGCAGCCTCGGACAGCCTCTAGCCAAAAACATTCAGTACTTC
NA | TRBD1 | TRBJ1-2 | TRBV5-6 | 16 | CASSLKPTGGARGYTF | TGTGCCAGCAGCCTCAAACCTACAGGGGGCGCGCGGGGCTACACCTTC